This T cell receptor (beta chain) stems from a study of blood T cell repertoires in COVID-19. Study-wide context: From T cells, B-cell-depleted T cells, or PBMCs came the material, which was cDNA or gDNA.

Generated by immunoSEQ multiplex PCR, the TCRdb table keeps only in-frame clones and is missing some. The table lists about 140,000 clones, approximately 90% of them singletons, with roughly 2.5% in the top ten. The length of the CDR3 is 15 residues. Trimming took 0 bases from V and 4 from J, leaving 11 bases between them. CDR1 and CDR2 from the germline V gene are SGHRS and YFSETQ. Seattle-derived patients entered the study during active infection and were followed longitudinally. The chain couples TRBV5-1 to TRBJ2-4; maybe TRBD1 (6 bases). Input material: peripheral blood. This clonotype was obtained from a human donor with COVID-19, enrolled during active disease. The donor label of this sample is uncertain. The CDR3 DNA sequence: TGCGCCAGCAGCTTGGCTGGGACAACGAAAAACATTCAGTACTTC. It is translated as CASSLAGTTKNIQYF.